The 10 T cell receptor beta chains below come from one sample, sequenced in a study of cytotoxic CD8 clonotypes in ibrutinib-treated CLL. Sequencing used immunoSEQ multiplex PCR; TCRdb keeps in-frame clones, though not all of them. The sample shows over 75,000 clones, about 78% of them seen only once. The material was PBMCs, obtained after 12 months of ibrutinib treatment. All receptors come from a human donor with chronic lymphocytic leukemia.

V and J are TRBV5-4 and TRBJ1-3; tentatively, D is TRBD1 (6 bases). Trimming removed 5 bases at V and 4 bases at J, with 13 bases between. Germline V gives CDR1 SGHNT, CDR2 YYREEE (reference sequence). CDR3 length: 14 amino acids. CDR3 sequence reads: CASSYTGSGNTIYF. Here the CDR3 DNA reads TGTGCCAGCAGTTATACAGGGTCCGGAAACACCATATATTTT.

This clone was seen only a few times. The chain recombines TRBV7-9 with TRBJ2-5, with 7 nucleotides matching TRBD1. The CDR3 length is 15 residues. CDR1 and CDR2 (germline): SEHNR, FQNEAQ (reference sequence). Unmatched junction bases numbered 13, after V lost 10 bases and J lost 2 bases. The CDR3 is CATHLLDRAQETQYF. DNA for the CDR3: TGTGCCACCCACCTATTAGACAGGGCTCAAGAGACCCAGTACTTC.

The chain is built from TRBV7-9 and TRBJ1-1; possible D gene TRBD1, 5 bases. V lost 2 bases to trimming and J lost 1 base, with 11 bases between them. The CDR3 loop spans 15 amino acids. Looked up from germline, CDR1 is SEHNR and CDR2 is FQNEAQ (reference sequence). As DNA, the CDR3 is TGTGCCAGCAGCTTAAGACTGGACACGAACACTGAAGCTTTCTTT. It encodes CASSLRLDTNTEAFF.

This clone was observed a few times. The rearrangement joins TRBV29-1 to TRBJ1-2, with 10 bases fitting TRBD1. CDR1 is SQVTM, CDR2 ANQGSEA, per germline. V lost 7 bases, J lost 8 bases, and 4 bases stayed unmatched. The CDR3 is made up of 11 amino acids. CDR3 in amino acids: CSAGTGDGYTF. The CDR3 coding sequence is TGCAGCGCCGGGACAGGGGACGGCTACACCTTC.

The chain employs TRBV6-1 and TRBJ1-2; D uncertain. This CDR3 is built from 13 residues. V lost 3 bases and J 8 bases, leaving 13 bases between the germline ends. The germline V gene has CDR1 MNHNS and CDR2 SASEGT. The CDR3, as DNA: TGTGCCAGCAGTGACGCCCTCACGAAGGGCTACACCTTC. It is translated as CASSDALTKGYTF.

V and J are TRBV30 and TRBJ1-1, with 8 bases aligning to TRBD1. Germline CDR1 reads GTSNPN; CDR2 reads SVGIG (reference sequence). V gave up 2 bases and J gave up 4 bases; unmatched junction bases: 0. This CDR3 contains 12 residues. The CDR3 loop is CAWSTGGTEAFF. DNA for the CDR3: TGTGCCTGGAGTACAGGGGGCACTGAAGCTTTCTTT.

V and J are TRBV30 and TRBJ1-3, with unresolved D. Germline CDR1 and CDR2: GTSNPN and SVGIG (reference sequence). V lost 4 bases to trimming and J lost 2 bases, with 12 bases between them. This CDR3 comprises 14 residues. CDR3 DNA sequence: TGTGCCTGGACGACCCCGGGCCCTGGAAACACCATATATTTT. Its protein product is CAWTTPGPGNTIYF.

This chain uses TRBV6-5 with TRBJ2-7, with 7 nucleotides matching TRBD1. V lost 2 bases, J lost 4 bases, and 2 bases stayed unmatched. This CDR3 comprises 13 residues. CDR1 and CDR2 (germline): MNHEY, SVGAGI. The CDR3 sequence is CASSYNRGYEQYF. The CDR3, as DNA: TGTGCCAGCAGTTACAACAGGGGATACGAGCAGTACTTC.

V gene TRBV29-1 combines with J gene TRBJ2-1, with D unresolved. The CDR3 totals 12 residues. The germline V gene has CDR1 SQVTM and CDR2 ANQGSEA. V was pared by 0 bases and J by 12 bases, with 12 bases between. CDR3 DNA: TGCAGCGTTGAAGATCCGTACGGCGGGCAGTTCTTC. This translates into CSVEDPYGGQFF.

This chain links TRBV7-9 with TRBJ2-7; D not certain. Germline CDR1 reads SEHNR; CDR2 reads FQNEAQ (reference sequence). There are 14 residues in the CDR3. V was shortened by 3 bases and J by 3 bases, with 12 bases between the two germline ends. CDR3 coding DNA: TGTGCCAGCAGCTTTAGTGCGACCATCTACGAGCAGTACTTC. It encodes CASSFSATIYEQYF.